The 14 T cell receptor beta chains presented below share a single source sample, sequenced in a study of blood T cell repertoires in COVID-19. Profiled with immunoSEQ multiplex PCR; TCRdb holds only in-frame clones, not every one. Among around 100,000 clones, 80% to 95% were seen once, and the ten largest hold under 2%. The specimen was peripheral blood. These receptors were obtained from a woman in her forties or fifties with COVID-19, enrolled during active disease.

The chain links TRBV7-8 to TRBJ1-3; D might be TRBD1 (5 bases). The V end lost 5 bases, the J end lost 1 base, and 15 bases lay between the germline ends. From germline, CDR1 is SGHVS and CDR2 FQNEAQ. The CDR3 runs to 16 residues. In DNA form, the CDR3 reads TGTGCCAGCAGCCCCTCGGGGGGAATATCTGGAAACACCATATATTTT. Protein product: CASSPSGGISGNTIYF.

The CDR3 sequence is CASRRRQGHTDTQYF. Written as DNA, the CDR3 is TGTGCCAGCAGGAGGAGACAGGGCCACACAGATACGCAGTATTTT. The J gene is TRBJ2-3, the V gene TRBV2; TRBD1 aligns across 7 bases. This CDR3 contains 15 residues. Germline V gives CDR1 SNHLY, CDR2 FYNNEI. Losses at the gene ends were 6 bases for V and 2 bases for J; bases not matched to a gene: 8.

The V call is TRBV13, the J call TRBJ2-3; TRBD1 might be the D (5 bases). The V gene lost 5 bases and the J gene lost 3 bases, with 9 bases spanning the gap. The germline gives CDR1 PRHDT, CDR2 FYEKMQ (reference sequence). CDR3 length equals 13 residues. CDR3 loop: CASSPRTTDTQYF. The DNA of the CDR3 is TGTGCCAGCAGCCCTAGGACAACAGATACGCAGTATTTT.

CDR3 sequence reads: CASSFRGGRGRGDTQYF. In nucleotides, the CDR3 is TGTGCCAGCAGCTTTCGGGGGGGTAGGGGGCGCGGAGATACGCAGTATTTT. The chain joins TRBV11-2 to TRBJ2-3; a weak D match, TRBD2 (8 bases). Trimming left V 3 bases short and J 5 bases short, with 21 bases between. From germline, CDR1 is SGHAT and CDR2 FQNNGV. The CDR3 totals 17 residues.

The chain links TRBV6-5 to TRBJ1-2, with TRBD1 identical over 8 bases. This CDR3 has 15 amino acids. CDR1 and CDR2 (germline): MNHEY, SVGAGI. The V and J ends lost 6 bases and 0 bases, in that order; junction bases with no gene match: 6. The CDR3 sequence is CASSVTGQANYGYTF. The CDR3, as DNA: TGTGCCAGCAGCGTTACGGGACAGGCTAACTATGGCTACACCTTC.

This clone was seen a handful of times. The V and J genes are TRBV30 and TRBJ1-2; possibly TRBD1 for D (6 bases). The germline CDR1 and CDR2 sequences are GTSNPN and SVGIG (reference sequence). There are 13 residues in the CDR3. Trimming cost V 7 bases and J 4 bases, with 16 bases left between them. For the CDR3, the DNA is TGTGCCTCCGGGACAAGCCTCTTCTATGGCTACACCTTC. Protein product: CASGTSLFYGYTF.

The V call is TRBV27, the J call TRBJ2-1, with 12 bases that match TRBD2. J was trimmed by 7 bases and V by 0 bases; bases with no gene match: 19. The CDR3 length is 21 residues. Germline V gene sequence: CDR1 MNHEY, CDR2 SMNVEV (reference sequence). The CDR3 reads CASSLSGASGGARAQKNEQFF. CDR3 sequence (DNA): TGTGCCAGCAGTTTATCGGGAGCTAGCGGGGGGGCCCGAGCGCAGAAAAATGAGCAGTTCTTC.

The sample holds one count of this clone. The chain links TRBV7-9 to TRBJ1-1; D is unresolved. Germline V gives CDR1 SEHNR, CDR2 FQNEAQ (reference sequence). The CDR3 covers 12 residues. Trimming took 3 bases from V and 5 from J, leaving 7 bases between them. The CDR3 DNA sequence: TGTGCCAGCAGCTTCCGGTTGACTGAAGCTTTCTTT. Encoded protein: CASSFRLTEAFF.

CDR3 in amino acids: CASRGTSRRSSTDTQYF. CDR3 bases: TGTGCCAGTAGGGGGACTAGCAGACGTTCTAGCACAGATACGCAGTATTTT. The V call is TRBV19, the J call TRBJ2-3; 9 nucleotides match TRBD2. Germline-derived CDR1 and CDR2 are LNHDA and SQIVND (reference sequence). The CDR3 extends over 17 amino acids. The ends lost 6 bases at V and 0 bases at J; junction bases unmatched: 10.

J is TRBJ2-1 and V is TRBV27; 8 nucleotides line up with TRBD2. V trimming: 3 bases; J trimming: 5 bases; junction bases outside the gene matches: 6. Germline V lookup: CDR1 MNHEY, CDR2 SMNVEV (reference sequence). The CDR3 totals 15 residues. CDR3: CASSFGPAGDNEQFF. The DNA of the CDR3 is TGTGCCAGCAGTTTCGGTCCAGCGGGGGACAATGAGCAGTTCTTC.

The chain employs TRBV6-2 or TRBV6-3 and TRBJ2-4, with D hard to call. V lost 2 bases and J 8 bases, leaving 7 bases between the germline ends. Germline lookup yields CDR1 MNHEY and CDR2 SVGEGT. The CDR3 consists of 12 residues. The CDR3 DNA sequence: TGTGCCAGCAGTTACCCGGCGGACATTCAGTACTTC. This translates into CASSYPADIQYF.

This chain joins TRBV5-1 and TRBJ1-1, with TRBD1 matching 7 bases. CDR1 is SGHRS and CDR2 is YFSETQ in the germline V gene. With 0 bases clipped from V and 0 bases from J, the junction kept 2 bases outside the gene matches. The CDR3 is made up of 15 amino acids. The CDR3 loop reads CASSLAGTVNTEAFF. The CDR3, as DNA: TGCGCCAGCAGCTTGGCCGGGACAGTGAACACTGAAGCTTTCTTT.

This sequence joins TRBV6-1 and TRBJ1-5; the D gene is possibly TRBD1 (6 bases). V was cut by 1 base and J by 4 bases, with 11 bases left in between. CDR1 MNHNS and CDR2 SASEGT come from the germline V gene. This CDR3 comprises 15 residues. In nucleotides, the CDR3 is TGTGCCAGCAGTGAAGGAGGCCAGGGGAATCAGCCCCAGCATTTT. This gives the protein CASSEGGQGNQPQHF.

The CDR3 coding sequence is TGTGCCAGCAGCTTGGCCCTAGCGGGGGTCACCGGGGAGCTGTTTTTT. It yields the protein CASSLALAGVTGELFF. V gene TRBV5-4 combines with J gene TRBJ2-2; 10 bases agree with TRBD2. The CDR3 sequence is 16 residues long. Germline loops: CDR1 SGHNT, CDR2 YYREEE (reference sequence). Trimming cost V 0 bases and J 4 bases; bases outside gene matches: 3.